This paragraph covers one T cell receptor beta chain sequence. Its target is not known. In germline, CDR1 is SEHNR, CDR2 FQNEAQ (reference sequence). The length of the CDR3 is 15 residues. These data are taken from a study of cytomegalovirus exposure and HLA in healthy donors. Study conclusions and caveats: Later analysis suggested links between common viral pathogens and several top significant clusters. Using the classifier, cytomegalovirus status was reportedly diagnosed with high specificity and sensitivity. Later, an analysis showed that TCR beta chains associated with HLA were more clonally expanded than others that were equally common.

Researchers ran the PCR with 60 Vbeta and 13 Jbeta primers. Using immunoSEQ multiplex PCR, the repertoire was profiled, and TCRdb retains in-frame clones only, with some absent. The sample has about 94,000 clones; about 80% are singletons. The TCR comes from a woman aged 60-75 years in good health and CMV-seronegative. The genes are TRBV7-9 and TRBJ2-5; D unclear. The end of the DNA fits TRBJ2-7 better, so the J call may be wrong. Sequencing was done on a sample of PBMCs. For the CDR3, the DNA is TGTGCCAGCAGCCTTGGCCATGGCGGAGCTTACGAGCAGTACTTC. Translated, it gives CASSLGHGGAYEQYF.